Given below is one TCR beta chain in context. The data originate from a study of shared clonotypes between healthy human individuals. Profiling relied on immunoSEQ multiplex PCR, and the TCRdb table lists in-frame clones only, not all of them. The sample holds 450,000 to 500,000 clones; 70% to 80% are singletons and the top ten take more than 10%. V shed 4 bases, J shed 4 bases, and the junction held 5 bases outside the gene matches. The germline CDR1 and CDR2 sequences are SGHRS and YFSETQ. CDR3 length equals 14 residues. Donors had no recently reported acute infections or vaccinations and were HIV-negative.

The TCR was taken from a woman aged 40 to 50 in good health. Some clones in this sample may be carry-over from other donors' samples. Material: PBMCs. The chain couples TRBV5-1 to TRBJ2-7; 10 positions agree with TRBD1. The CDR3 is CASSTPGQGYEQYF. The CDR3, as DNA: TGCGCCAGCAGCACTCCGGGACAGGGGTACGAGCAGTACTTC.